Listed below are T cell receptor beta chains from one sample, sequenced in a study of T cells in localized non-small cell lung cancer. Data came from immunoSEQ multiplex PCR; TCRdb stores just in-frame clones and leaves some out. This sample yields about 33,000 clones, of which roughly 90% are seen a single time; 2% to 2.5% belongs to the top ten. Sequenced here: peripheral blood, sampled before any cancer treatment. All receptors derive from a female donor at least 60 years old with stage I lung adenocarcinoma. Each CDR3 is given with its conserved first and last residue.

TRBV7-9	TRBJ2-1	CASSPLPGPNAYNEQFF
TRBV5-4	TRBJ1-6	CASSLRGGDSPLHF
TRBV5-4	TRBJ2-6	CASSRSLGSGANVLTF
TRBV19	TRBJ1-1	CASSLGTYEAFF
TRBV29-1	TRBJ2-5	CSVEAGAVTETQYF
TRBV18	TRBJ1-2	CASSPLQGEANYGYTF
TRBV11-2	TRBJ2-7	CASSRTRDTKRYEQYF
TRBV11-3	TRBJ1-5	CASSLNSNQPQHF
TRBV19	TRBJ1-5	CASSPTPSSNQPQHF
TRBV6-6	-	CASSRDNNEQYF
TRBV21-1	TRBJ1-1	CASSKGEGELNTEAFF